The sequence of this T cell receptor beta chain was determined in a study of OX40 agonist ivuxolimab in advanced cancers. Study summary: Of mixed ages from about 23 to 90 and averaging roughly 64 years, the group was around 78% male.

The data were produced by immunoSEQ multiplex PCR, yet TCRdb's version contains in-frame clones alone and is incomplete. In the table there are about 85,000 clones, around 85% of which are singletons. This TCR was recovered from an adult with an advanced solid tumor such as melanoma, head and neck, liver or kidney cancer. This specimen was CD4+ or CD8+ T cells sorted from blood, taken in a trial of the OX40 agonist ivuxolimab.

CDR3: CASSLGQPNTEAFF. The CDR3 DNA reads TGTGCCAGCAGCTTAGGGCAGCCTAACACTGAAGCTTTCTTT. The chain is built from TRBV7-6 and TRBJ1-1; unclear D gene. This CDR3 is 14 amino acids long. The germline V gene has CDR1 SGHVS and CDR2 FNYEAQ. The V and J ends lost 1 base and 2 bases respectively, with 8 bases between them.